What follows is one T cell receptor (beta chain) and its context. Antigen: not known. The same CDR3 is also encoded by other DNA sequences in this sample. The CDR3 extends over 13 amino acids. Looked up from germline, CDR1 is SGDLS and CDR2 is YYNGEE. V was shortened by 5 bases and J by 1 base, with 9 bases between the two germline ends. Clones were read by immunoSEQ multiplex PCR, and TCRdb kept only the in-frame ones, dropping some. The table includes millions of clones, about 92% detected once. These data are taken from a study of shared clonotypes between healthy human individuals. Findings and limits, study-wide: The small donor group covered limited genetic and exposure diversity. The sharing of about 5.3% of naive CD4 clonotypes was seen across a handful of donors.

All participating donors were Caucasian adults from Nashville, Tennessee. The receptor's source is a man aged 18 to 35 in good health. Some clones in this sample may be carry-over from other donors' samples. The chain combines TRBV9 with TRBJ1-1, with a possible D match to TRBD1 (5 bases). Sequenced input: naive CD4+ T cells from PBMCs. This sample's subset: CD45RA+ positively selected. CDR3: CASSVGPNTEAFF. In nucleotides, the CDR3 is TGTGCCAGCAGTGTGGGGCCGAACACTGAAGCTTTCTTT. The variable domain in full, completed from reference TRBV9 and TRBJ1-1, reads DSGVTQTPKHLITATGQRVTLRCSPRSGDLSVYWYQQSLDQGLQFLIQYYNGEERAKGNILERFSAQQFPDLHSELNLSSLELGDSALYFCASSVGPNTEAFFGQGTRLTVV.